The 24 T cell receptor beta chains in this list originate from one sample, sequenced in a study of T and B cells in COVID-19 patients. Each TRB amplification used roughly 250-550 ng of genomic DNA from blood. Multiplex PCR with BIOMED2 TRB-A/B primer pools amplified TRB rearrangements. Each CDR3 protein gets one entry after TCRdb re-called the multiplex PCR reads with MiXCR. The sample has around 2,200 distinct CDR3 sequences; approximately 25% are singletons. Source material: blood. The receptors shown here come from a human donor with active COVID-19.

In its sample, this clonotype ranks as medium-sized. The chain recombines TRBV12-3 or TRBV12-4 with TRBJ1-5, with a possible D match to TRBD1 (5 bases). This CDR3 comprises 14 residues. Between the trimmed V and J ends, which lost 7 bases and 6 bases, there was a span of 16 bases. The chain's CDR3 is CASTDGARAQPQHF. CDR3 DNA sequence: TGTGCCAGCACCGACGGTGCCAGGGCTCAGCCCCAGCATTTT.

In the case of this clonotype: A clone one base away is much larger, so this may be a read error. The rearrangement joins TRBV5-4 to TRBJ2-1, with unresolved D. The CDR3 is 12 amino acids. Germline loops: CDR1 SGHNT, CDR2 YYREEE (reference sequence). The CDR3 reads CASSRVYIEQFF. CDR3 DNA sequence: TGTGCCAGCAGCCGGGTCTACATTGAGCAGTTCTTC.

This clonotype is termed medium-sized. The genes are TRBV5-6 and TRBJ2-5; D perhaps matches TRBD1 (8 bases). Trimming took off 1 base at V and 10 bases at J, with 26 bases between the two ends. This CDR3 is built from 17 residues. Germline assignment: CDR1 SGHDT and CDR2 YYEEEE. For the CDR3, the DNA is TGTGCCAGCAGCTTGCGTCGAACAGGGGGAGGGTTGTTGGACCAGTACTTC. This codes for CASSLRRTGGGLLDQYF.

This clonotype is medium-sized (0.01 to 0.1%) by share. J is TRBJ1-6 and V is TRBV18; TRBD1 matches at 8 bases. The V gene end was trimmed by 5 bases and the J gene end by 8 bases; junction bases not matched to a gene: 11. This CDR3 has 16 amino acids. Germline CDR1 is KGHSH and CDR2 is LQKENI. Here the CDR3 reads CASSSRQGSKDSPLHF. In DNA, the CDR3 is TGTGCCAGCTCATCAAGACAGGGGAGTAAGGATTCACCCCTCCACTTT.

A note on this clonotype: This sequence may be a read error, since a much larger clone differs from it by one base. The chain is built from TRBV27 and TRBJ2-1, with TRBD2 identical over 10 bases. The germline CDR1 and CDR2 sequences are MNHEY and SMNVEV (reference sequence). The CDR3 extends over 16 amino acids. The CDR3 sequence: CACSTPRAGGNNEQFF. The CDR3 coding sequence is TGTGCCTGCAGTACCCCCCGAGCGGGAGGGAACAATGAGCAGTTCTTC.

V gene TRBV6-5 combines with J gene TRBJ2-6; 7 nucleotides line up with TRBD2. The CDR3 has 13 residues. V was pared by 6 bases and J by 6 bases, with 2 bases of the junction left unmatched. Per the germline V gene, CDR1 is MNHEY and CDR2 is SVGAGI. The CDR3 region has the DNA TGTGCCAGCAGGGCGGGGGAGGCCAACGTCCTGACTTTC. Amino acid sequence: CASRAGEANVLTF.

By sample share, this clonotype is medium-sized. The V call is TRBV19, the J call TRBJ2-1; no clear D gene. V was pared by 2 bases and J by 6 bases, with 5 bases between. Germline-derived CDR1 and CDR2 are LNHDA and SQIVND (reference sequence). The CDR3 contains 12 residues. The CDR3 reads CASSIFRNEQFF. CDR3 bases: TGTGCCAGTAGTATATTCCGCAATGAGCAGTTCTTC.

The chain couples TRBV14 to TRBJ2-2; D gene uncertain. Trimming shortened V by 4 bases and J by 5 bases, and 8 bases separated the two germline ends. This CDR3 spans 13 amino acids. Germline lookup yields CDR1 SGHDN and CDR2 FVKESK. The CDR3, as DNA: TGTGCCAGCAGCCCAAGAAGTACCGGGGAGCTGTTTTTT. Its protein is CASSPRSTGELFF.

This clonotype is termed medium-sized (0.01 to 0.1%). The chain links TRBV18 to TRBJ2-3, with unresolved D. There are 15 residues in the CDR3. From germline, CDR1 is KGHSH and CDR2 LQKENI. Trimming stripped 0 bases from V and 10 bases from J, with 17 bases between. The CDR3: CASSPPEAQRKAQYF. CDR3 DNA sequence: TGTGCCAGCTCACCACCGGAAGCCCAGAGGAAAGCGCAGTATTTT.

On this clonotype: Since a much larger clone is just one base distant, this may be a read error. The chain employs TRBV12-3 or TRBV12-4 and TRBJ1-1, with D possibly matching TRBD1 (5 bases). CDR3 length equals 13 residues. CDR3 in amino acids: CASSLDSGTESFF. CDR3 nucleotide sequence: TGTGCCAGCAGCCTTGACAGTGGCACTGAATCTTTCTTT.

Relative to its sample, this clonotype is large (0.1 to 1%). The V gene is TRBV20-1, the J gene TRBJ1-5; 10 nucleotides match TRBD1. The V segment lost 5 bases and the J segment 2 bases; nucleotides outside the gene matches: 9. Germline V CDR1 and CDR2: DFQATT, SNEGSKA (reference sequence). There are 16 residues in the CDR3. The CDR3 loop is CSARGQGEVGNQPQHF. The DNA of the CDR3 is TGCAGTGCTCGCGGACAGGGGGAGGTGGGCAATCAGCCCCAGCATTTT.

This clonotype is labeled large. The rearrangement joins TRBV29-1 to TRBJ2-3; the match to TRBD2 covers 14 bases. Per the germline V gene, CDR1 is SQVTM and CDR2 is ANQGSEA. The CDR3 length is 18 residues. V gave up 4 bases and J gave up 0 bases; unmatched junction bases: 9. The CDR3 reads CSVALGTSGRRSTDTQYF. CDR3 DNA: TGCAGCGTTGCCCTCGGGACTAGCGGGAGACGAAGCACAGATACGCAGTATTTT.

By its share, this clonotype is medium-sized. The chain is built from TRBV6-2 or TRBV6-3 and TRBJ2-7, with TRBD2 matching 7 bases. Germline loops: CDR1 MNHEY, CDR2 SVGEGT. V lost 6 bases, J lost 9 bases, and 14 bases stayed unmatched. The CDR3 runs 14 residues. CDR3 sequence reads: CASRSGTDHLRQYF. The CDR3, as DNA: TGTGCCAGCAGAAGCGGGACGGACCACCTCAGGCAGTACTTC.

The V call is TRBV2, the J call TRBJ1-3; possible D gene TRBD1, 5 bases. In germline, CDR1 is SNHLY, CDR2 FYNNEI. The V and J ends lost 4 bases and 2 bases respectively, with 12 bases between them. The CDR3 has 15 residues. CDR3 sequence reads: CASSVVRGAGNTIYF. Written as DNA, the CDR3 is TGTGCCAGCAGTGTGGTGCGGGGGGCTGGAAACACCATATATTTT.

This clonotype was counted only a few times. The chain has TRBV6-5 and TRBJ1-5, with D unresolved. The CDR3 extends over 14 amino acids. Germline lookup yields CDR1 MNHEY and CDR2 SVGAGI. Trimming left V 5 bases short and J 4 bases short, with 12 bases between. As DNA, the CDR3 is TGTGCCAGCAGTGTGAGGCAGTCGAATCAGCCCCAGCATTTT. Translation: CASSVRQSNQPQHF.

The rearrangement joins TRBV20-1 to TRBJ2-7; 12 nucleotides line up with TRBD2. Germline CDR1 and CDR2: DFQATT and SNEGSKA (reference sequence). The CDR3 has 14 amino acids. V dropped 3 bases and J dropped 7; count of bases not matched to a gene: 7. CDR3 region: CSARPTSGRREQYF. Here the CDR3 DNA reads TGCAGTGCTAGGCCTACTAGCGGGAGGCGAGAGCAGTACTTC.

With regard to this clonotype: A read error may explain this, as a much larger clone is one base away. This rearrangement joins TRBV12-3 or TRBV12-4 to TRBJ1-5; D is perhaps TRBD1 (5 bases). This CDR3 is 15 amino acids long. The CDR3: CASSPGRGSNHPQHF. The CDR3 DNA follows: TGTGCCAGCAGTCCGGGACGAGGGAGCAATCATCCCCAGCATTTT.

This clonotype is termed medium-sized (0.01 to 0.1%). V gene TRBV18 combines with J gene TRBJ2-1, with unresolved D. The ends were cut back, 2 bases at V and 4 bases at J, with 3 bases in the middle. The V gene's germline CDR1 is KGHSH and CDR2 LQKENI. The CDR3 totals 12 residues. The CDR3 coding sequence is TGTGCCAGCTCACCAAGGTACAATGAGCAGTTCTTC. It codes for CASSPRYNEQFF.

This clonotype was seen a handful of times. CDR3 bases: TGTGCCAGCAGTCACCCCGGGACAGCTGGCTACACCTTC. Encoded protein: CASSHPGTAGYTF. The chain uses TRBV12-3 or TRBV12-4 and TRBJ1-2; TRBD1 matches 7 bases. The CDR3 has 13 amino acids. V lost 5 bases and J lost 7; bases outside the gene matches: 7.

This clonotype is medium-sized in the sample. The chain links TRBV6-5 to TRBJ2-7; 10 bases fit TRBD1. V lost 2 bases, J lost 3 bases, and 7 bases stayed unmatched. Germline loops: CDR1 MNHEY, CDR2 SVGAGI. The CDR3 extends over 16 amino acids. The CDR3 protein is CASSYRGTGELYEQYF. DNA for the CDR3: TGTGCCAGCAGTTACAGGGGGACAGGGGAACTCTACGAGCAGTACTTC.

This clonotype occurred once. This chain connects TRBV13 to TRBJ1-1; 7 bases fit TRBD1. V lost 0 bases and J lost 6; bases outside the gene matches: 7. CDR1 PRHDT and CDR2 FYEKMQ come from the germline V gene (reference sequence). The CDR3 totals 15 residues. CDR3 protein: CASSLGRQGVPEAFF. The CDR3 bases are TGTGCCAGCAGCTTAGGGCGTCAGGGGGTACCTGAAGCTTTCTTT.

This clonotype is medium-sized within its sample. This chain joins TRBV30 and TRBJ1-3; D uncertain. The germline CDR1 and CDR2 sequences are GTSNPN and SVGIG (reference sequence). The CDR3 is 11 residues long. The V end lost 5 bases, the J end lost 6 bases, and 8 bases lay between the germline ends. The CDR3 nucleotides are TGTGCCTGGTGGGTGCCAAACACCATATATTTT. It is translated as CAWWVPNTIYF.

This chain uses TRBV4-3 with TRBJ1-6; no clear D. Germline-derived CDR1 and CDR2 are LGHNA and YSLEER. Trimming stripped 3 bases from V and 7 bases from J, with 4 bases between. This CDR3 is built from 12 residues. The CDR3 region is CASSQENSPLHF. The CDR3 coding sequence is TGCGCCAGCAGCCAGGAGAATTCACCCCTCCACTTT.

The chain employs TRBV7-2 and TRBJ1-1; D remains unclear. CDR1 is SGHTA and CDR2 is FQGNSA in the germline V gene. V was clipped by 0 bases and J by 4 bases, with 9 bases between them. CDR3 length: 14 amino acids. The CDR3: CASSLATSGTEAFF. The CDR3 nucleotides are TGTGCCAGCAGCTTAGCCACCTCAGGCACTGAAGCTTTCTTT.